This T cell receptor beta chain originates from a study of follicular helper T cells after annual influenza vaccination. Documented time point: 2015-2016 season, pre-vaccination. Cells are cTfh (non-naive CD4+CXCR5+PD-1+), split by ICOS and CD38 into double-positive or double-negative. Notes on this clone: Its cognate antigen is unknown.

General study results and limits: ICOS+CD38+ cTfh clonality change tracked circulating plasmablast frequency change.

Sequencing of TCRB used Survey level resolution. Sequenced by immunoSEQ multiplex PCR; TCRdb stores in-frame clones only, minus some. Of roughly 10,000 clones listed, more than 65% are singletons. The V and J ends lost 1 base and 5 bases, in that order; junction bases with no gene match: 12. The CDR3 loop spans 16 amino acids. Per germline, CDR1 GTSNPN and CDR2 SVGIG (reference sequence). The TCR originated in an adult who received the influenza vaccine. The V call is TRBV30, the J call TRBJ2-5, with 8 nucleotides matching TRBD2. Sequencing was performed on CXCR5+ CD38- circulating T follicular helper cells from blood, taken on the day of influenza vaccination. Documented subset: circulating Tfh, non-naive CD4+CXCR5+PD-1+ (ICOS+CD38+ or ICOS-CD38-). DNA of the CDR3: TGTGCCTGGAGTGAGAGGAGAGGGGCGGGAGGTGAGACCCAGTACTTC. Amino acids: CAWSERRGAGGETQYF.